This entry describes one T cell receptor (beta chain). Its antigen is undetermined. 13 Jbeta primers and 60 Vbeta primers were used for the PCR. Some clones are missing from TCRdb's copy, which holds only in-frame ones; the method was immunoSEQ multiplex PCR. The sample yields about 70,000 clones, 86% seen once. This record comes from a study of cytomegalovirus exposure and HLA in healthy donors. This CDR3 has 16 amino acids. Unmatched junction bases numbered 12, after V lost 6 bases and J lost 6 bases. Germline V CDR1 and CDR2: ENHRY, SYGVKD. Findings and limits, study-wide: It has been reported that TCR beta sequences accurately predicted the HLA-A and HLA-B alleles of most subjects. Specific recognition of CMV antigens was confirmed in vitro for a few chains (all CMV-associated). A link between a missense DCLRE1C variant and TCR beta V- and J-gene trimming emerged from a later analysis.

J is TRBJ2-7 and V is TRBV10-3; TRBD1 aligns across 12 bases. Sequenced material: PBMCs. The receptor was derived from a woman under 40 in good health and CMV-seronegative. The CDR3 region is CAIRGEIGDRGPEQYF. In nucleotides, the CDR3 is TGTGCCATCAGGGGAGAGATTGGGGACAGGGGGCCCGAGCAGTACTTC.